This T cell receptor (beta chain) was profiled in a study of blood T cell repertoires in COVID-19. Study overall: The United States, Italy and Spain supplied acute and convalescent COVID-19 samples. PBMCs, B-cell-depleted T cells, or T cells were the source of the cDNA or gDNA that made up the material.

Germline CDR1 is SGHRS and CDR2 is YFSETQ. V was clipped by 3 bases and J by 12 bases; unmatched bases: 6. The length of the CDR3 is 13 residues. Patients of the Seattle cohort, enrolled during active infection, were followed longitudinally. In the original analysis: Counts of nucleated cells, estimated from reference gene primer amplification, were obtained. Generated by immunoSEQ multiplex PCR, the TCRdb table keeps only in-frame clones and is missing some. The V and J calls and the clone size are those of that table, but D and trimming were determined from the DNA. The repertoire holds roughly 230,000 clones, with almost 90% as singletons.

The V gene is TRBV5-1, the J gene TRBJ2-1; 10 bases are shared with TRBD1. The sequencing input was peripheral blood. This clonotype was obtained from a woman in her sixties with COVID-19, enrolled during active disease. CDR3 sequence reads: CASSWDRGRGQFF. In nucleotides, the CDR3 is TGCGCCAGCAGCTGGGACAGGGGACGTGGGCAGTTCTTC. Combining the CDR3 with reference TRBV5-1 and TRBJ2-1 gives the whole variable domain KAGVTQTPRYLIKTRGQQVTLSCSPISGHRSVSWYQQTPGQGLQFLFEYFSETQRNKGNFPGRFSGRQFSNSRSEMNVSTLELGDSALYLCASSWDRGRGQFFGPGTRLTVL.